Presented here are 22 T cell receptor beta chains from one specimen sequenced in a study of cytomegalovirus exposure and HLA in healthy donors. A multiplex PCR was run with 60 Vbeta primers and 13 Jbeta primers. TCRdb's table, derived via immunoSEQ multiplex PCR, lists solely in-frame clones and lacks some. This sample contains 85,000 or so clones. Sample: PBMCs. These receptors came from a woman in her 30s in good health and CMV-seronegative.

The chain combines TRBV6-1 with TRBJ1-1, with D perhaps matching TRBD1 (5 bases). This CDR3 is built from 14 residues. Trimming cost V 0 bases and J 4 bases, with 9 bases left between them. CDR1 and CDR2 from the germline V gene are MNHNS and SASEGT. The CDR3 DNA reads as TGTGCCAGCAGTGAAGCGTTAGGGGCCACTGAAGCTTTCTTT. Translated: CASSEALGATEAFF.

As regards this clone: One end of the junction does not line up with germline, which may come from a read error. Other nucleotide sequences from this sample produce the same CDR3. The chain carries TRBV18 and TRBJ1-6, with D unresolved. The CDR3 consists of 14 residues. Germline V gene data show CDR1 as KGHSH and CDR2 as LQKENI. Here the CDR3 DNA reads TGTGCCAGCTCACAACAGAGCTATAATTCACCCCTACACTTT. Translating it yields CASSQQSYNSPLHF.

V and J are TRBV7-6 and TRBJ2-3, with 8 bases identical to TRBD2. Germline loops: CDR1 SGHVS, CDR2 FNYEAQ. V was pared by 1 base and J by 3 bases, with 3 bases of the junction left unmatched. CDR3 length: 15 residues. The CDR3 is CASSLVVAGTDTQYF. In DNA, the CDR3 is TGTGCCAGCAGCTTAGTGGTAGCGGGGACAGATACGCAGTATTTT.

V is TRBV19 and J is TRBJ2-1; D might be TRBD2 (6 bases). This CDR3 has 10 amino acids. Per the germline V gene, CDR1 is LNHDA and CDR2 is SQIVND (reference sequence). Trimming pared 5 bases from V and 15 bases from J, leaving 11 bases between. The CDR3 region is CASSGGVMFF. DNA for the CDR3: TGTGCCAGTAGTGGAGGGGTTATGTTCTTC.

The chain has TRBV6-6 and TRBJ1-6; 7 bases align to TRBD1. Germline V gives CDR1 MNHNY, CDR2 SVGAGI (reference sequence). The V segment lost 4 bases and the J segment 6 bases; nucleotides outside the gene matches: 9. The CDR3 totals 16 residues. In DNA, the CDR3 is TGTGCCAGCAGTTTCAATCCGGGACAGCCTAATTCACCCCTCCACTTT. This encodes CASSFNPGQPNSPLHF.

The CDR3 sequence: CASSFLGGAGTQYF. The CDR3 nucleotides read TGTGCCAGCAGCTTCTTGGGGGGGGCCGGTACGCAGTATTTT. The J gene is TRBJ2-3, the V gene TRBV5-4; D perhaps matches TRBD2 (7 bases). Germline V CDR1 and CDR2: SGHNT, YYREEE (reference sequence). The CDR3 is made up of 14 amino acids. Trimming removed 2 bases at V and 8 bases at J, with 15 bases between.

This rearrangement joins TRBV4-2 to TRBJ1-3; possibly TRBD1 for D (5 bases). Germline V gene sequence: CDR1 LGHNA, CDR2 YNFKEQ. The V end was cut by 5 bases, the J end by 1 base, with 15 bases between. The CDR3 totals 16 residues. CDR3 DNA sequence: TGTGCCAGCAGCGAAGTTCGGGGGAGATCTGGAAACACCATATATTTT. Its translation is CASSEVRGRSGNTIYF.

The gene calls are TRBV7-2 and TRBJ2-3; TRBD2 agrees at 9 bases. V lost 1 base to trimming and J lost 9 bases; unmatched junction nucleotides: 5. CDR3 length: 14 residues. Germline CDR1 and CDR2: SGHTA and FQGNSA. DNA of the CDR3: TGTGCCAGCAGCTTAGGAGGGAGCGGGGGGACGCAGTATTTT. Residues: CASSLGGSGGTQYF.

The V gene is TRBV5-4, the J gene TRBJ1-1, with D perhaps TRBD1 (6 bases). CDR3 length equals 13 residues. Germline CDR1 SGHNT, CDR2 YYREEE (reference sequence). V was cut by 4 bases and J by 6 bases, with 13 bases left in between. The CDR3 reads CASSLMGAPEAFF. In DNA form, the CDR3 reads TGTGCCAGCAGCCTCATGGGGGCCCCTGAAGCTTTCTTT.

This chain links TRBV9 with TRBJ2-2; perhaps TRBD2 as D (5 bases). The CDR3 contains 13 residues. The germline V gene encodes CDR1 SGDLS and CDR2 YYNGEE. V lost 6 bases and J 1 base, leaving 7 bases between the germline ends. The CDR3 loop is CASNRGNTGELFF. The CDR3 nucleotides read TGTGCCAGCAACCGGGGGAACACCGGGGAGCTGTTTTTT.

CDR3 loop: CASSTQGAGYTF. In DNA, the CDR3 is TGTGCCAGCAGTACACAGGGGGCTGGCTACACCTTC. This sequence joins TRBV27 and TRBJ1-2; TRBD1 agrees at 9 bases. Germline V gene lookup returns CDR1 MNHEY and CDR2 SMNVEV (reference sequence). The CDR3 has 12 residues. J gave up 7 bases and V 5 bases, and 2 bases lay outside the gene matches.

The chain combines TRBV19 with TRBJ2-3; a possible D gene is TRBD1 (6 bases). Germline CDR1 and CDR2: LNHDA and SQIVND (reference sequence). V shed 5 bases and J shed 4 bases, with 16 bases lying between them. The CDR3 sequence is 15 residues long. The CDR3 DNA sequence: TGTGCCAGTAGTGAAGACAGGATGGGCGCAGATACGCAGTATTTT. The encoded protein is CASSEDRMGADTQYF.

The genes are TRBV7-9 and TRBJ2-2; tentatively, D is TRBD1 (5 bases). Between the trimmed V and J ends, which lost 5 bases and 1 base, there was a span of 11 bases. The germline V gene encodes CDR1 SEHNR and CDR2 FQNEAQ (reference sequence). The CDR3 extends over 15 amino acids. DNA of the CDR3: TGTGCCAGCAGCCCCCAGGGTGGGAACACCGGGGAGCTGTTTTTT. As protein: CASSPQGGNTGELFF.

Note on this clone: The limits of the CDR3 on the DNA are not certain, so only TCRdb's listed CDR3 is given. Other DNA sequences from this sample encode an identical CDR3 as well. V and J are TRBV6-5 and TRBJ1-6. The CDR3 length equals 16 residues, ends included. Germline-derived CDR1 and CDR2 are MNHEY and SVGAGI. The CDR3 sequence: CASSYVAPGSGSPLHF.

The V call is TRBV5-1, the J call TRBJ1-3; a possible D gene is TRBD1 (6 bases). Germline lookup yields CDR1 SGHRS and CDR2 YFSETQ. Trimming took 3 bases from V and 4 from J, leaving 11 bases between them. This CDR3 has 14 residues. CDR3 nucleotides: TGCGCCAGCAGCTCACAGGGCCCCGGAAACACCATATATTTT. Translating gives CASSSQGPGNTIYF.

V is TRBV27 and J is TRBJ1-5, with D maybe TRBD1 (6 bases). CDR1 MNHEY and CDR2 SMNVEV come from the germline V gene (reference sequence). CDR3 length: 15 residues. V was pared by 5 bases and J by 0 bases, with 11 bases between. The CDR3 DNA sequence: TGTGCCAGCAGTAAGGACAGTCTTAGCAATCAGCCCCAGCATTTT. Residues: CASSKDSLSNQPQHF.

The gene calls are TRBV13 and TRBJ2-7; D remains ambiguous. The V and J ends lost 4 bases and 1 base respectively, with 5 bases between them. Germline V CDR1 and CDR2: PRHDT, FYEKMQ (reference sequence). The CDR3 totals 12 residues. CDR3 protein: CASSSTSYEQYF. The CDR3 DNA reads TGTGCCAGCAGCTCGACTTCCTACGAGCAGTACTTC. The variable domain in full, completed from reference TRBV13 and TRBJ2-7, reads AAGVIQSPRHLIKEKRETATLKCYPIPRHDTVYWYQQGPGQDPQFLISFYEKMQSDKGSIPDRFSAQQFSDYHSELNMSSLELGDSALYFCASSSTSYEQYFGPGTRLTVT.

The chain carries TRBV4-2 and TRBJ1-1; 9 positions agree with TRBD1. There are 15 residues in the CDR3. CDR1 and CDR2 (germline): LGHNA, YNFKEQ. J gave up 3 bases and V 2 bases, and 4 bases lay outside the gene matches. CDR3 DNA: TGTGCCAGCAGCCAATCACAGGGGGCCGACACTGAAGCTTTCTTT. Translated, it gives CASSQSQGADTEAFF.

This CDR3 is CASSFDGTGIFYGYTF. DNA of the CDR3: TGTGCCAGCAGCTTTGATGGGACAGGGATTTTCTATGGCTACACCTTC. The gene calls are TRBV5-6 and TRBJ1-2, with 9 bases aligning to TRBD1. Per the germline V gene, CDR1 is SGHDT and CDR2 is YYEEEE. V gave up 2 bases and J gave up 4 bases; unmatched junction bases: 9. The length of the CDR3 is 16 residues.

The chain links TRBV7-2 to TRBJ1-2; tentatively, D is TRBD1 (5 bases). There are 13 residues in the CDR3. Germline CDR1 and CDR2: SGHTA and FQGNSA. V was clipped by 2 bases and J by 6 bases, with 10 bases between them. DNA of the CDR3: TGTGCCAGCAGCTTAACGCAGGGTAATGGCTACACCTTC. This codes for CASSLTQGNGYTF.

The chain couples TRBV18 to TRBJ1-1; 10 nucleotides align to TRBD1. The germline CDR1 and CDR2 sequences are KGHSH and LQKENI. This CDR3 is 15 amino acids long. The V gene end was trimmed by 3 bases and the J gene end by 4 bases; junction bases not matched to a gene: 5. CDR3 bases: TGTGCCAGCTCACCCTTGGGACAGGGGACCACTGAAGCTTTCTTT. This translates into CASSPLGQGTTEAFF.

The chain combines TRBV6-1 with TRBJ1-2; D remains unclear. The CDR3 is 11 amino acids. Germline V gene lookup returns CDR1 MNHNS and CDR2 SASEGT. V was trimmed by 8 bases and J by 4 bases, leaving 8 bases between them. Written as DNA, the CDR3 is TGTGCCAGCGAGATTTTCTATGGCTACACCTTC. This codes for CASEIFYGYTF.